Detailed here is one T cell receptor beta chain. The antigen it binds to is not known. No much larger clone is present one base from it, and per-base qualities are unavailable. Instrument on record: Illumina HiSeq 1500. TCRdb redid the processing of the public reads, applying fastp at Q25 and MiXCR, and retained in-frame beta chains. CDR3 protein duplicates are merged, each entry listing the most common genes and DNA. The sample includes roughly 120,000 distinct CDR3 sequences, with about 30% observed a single time. The ten biggest clones cover roughly 81% of the sample. The treatment or condition label corresponds to: in vitro stimulation with specific CMV peptide epitopes to enrich CMV-specific T cells. This entry belongs to a study of T cell repertoires in cytomegalovirus infection (dated by TCRdb to about 2019). Turning to the overall study: Alongside well-studied HLA-B-restricted epitopes, the peptide stimulations were aimed at recently identified HLA-C-restricted CMV epitopes, whose presentation resists viral immunomodulation. Donor HLA type was relevant to the analysis, as public TCR beta signatures indicated carriage of CMV infection together with the matching HLA type.

The paper's findings and limits, for the study overall: In the ex vivo response, HLA-C-restricted CMV-specific TCR beta clonotypes were dominant, and in two of eight donors the single most frequent clonotype came from this HLA-C-restricted group. Carriers of CMV infection plus the relevant HLA type were discriminated by the cumulative frequency of public TCR beta family members in the study cohort and in an independent approximately 360-donor cohort.

CDR1 and CDR2 were assigned from the germline V gene as SNHLY and FYNNEI. V and J are trimmed by 0 bases and 6 bases, and the gene matches miss 4 bases of the junction. Reading from cysteine to phenylalanine, the CDR3 counts 14 amino acids. The CDR3 DNA has 42 bases and is translated from base 1. The receptor's source is a human donor in good health (CMV status not recorded). Some clones in this sample may be carry-over from other donors' samples. The specimen was CD8+ T cells from cultured PBMCs, collected from culture after CMV antigen stimulation. The chain links TRBV2 with TRBJ2-7; the junction holds 8 bases that match TRBD2. The nucleotide sequence is TGTGCCAGCAGTGAAGCTAGCGGGGTGAGCGAGCAGTACTTC. This sequence encodes CASSEASGVSEQYF.